This T cell receptor (beta chain) was sequenced in a study of response to subunit inactivated influenza vaccine. Germline V CDR1 and CDR2: ENHRY, SYGVKD. CDR3 length: 13 residues. The junction had 5 bases not matched to a gene; V was cut back by 6 bases and J by 6 bases. TCRdb redid the calling of the RT-PCR reads with MiXCR, one entry per CDR3 protein. The data show some 300,000 distinct CDR3 sequences, 20% to 25% seen once. This chain connects TRBV10-3 to TRBJ1-5; 7 bases align to TRBD1. This clonotype was obtained from a man aged 45-69 years who received an inactivated influenza vaccine. Sequenced here: PBMCs from blood, sampled less than 22 months after vaccination. The CDR3 sequence: CAISDRATQPQHF. Written as DNA, the CDR3 is TGTGCCATCAGCGACAGGGCTACTCAGCCCCAGCATTTT.